This T cell receptor beta chain was sequenced in a study of blood T cell repertoires in COVID-19. The data were produced by immunoSEQ multiplex PCR, yet TCRdb's version contains in-frame clones alone and is incomplete. The sample comprises approximately 180,000 clones, roughly 84% of which are singletons, and 6% to 7% rests with the top ten. V dropped 4 bases and J dropped 5; count of bases not matched to a gene: 6. CDR3 size: 14 residues. CDR1 and CDR2 from the germline V gene are SGHNT and YYREEE (reference sequence). The receptor was isolated from a woman in her forties with COVID-19, enrolled during active disease. V is TRBV5-4 and J is TRBJ2-3, with 8 bases lining up with TRBD1. The specimen sequenced was peripheral blood. This CDR3 reads CASSADRERDTQYF. The CDR3 DNA follows: TGTGCCAGCAGCGCGGACAGGGAGCGAGATACGCAGTATTTT.